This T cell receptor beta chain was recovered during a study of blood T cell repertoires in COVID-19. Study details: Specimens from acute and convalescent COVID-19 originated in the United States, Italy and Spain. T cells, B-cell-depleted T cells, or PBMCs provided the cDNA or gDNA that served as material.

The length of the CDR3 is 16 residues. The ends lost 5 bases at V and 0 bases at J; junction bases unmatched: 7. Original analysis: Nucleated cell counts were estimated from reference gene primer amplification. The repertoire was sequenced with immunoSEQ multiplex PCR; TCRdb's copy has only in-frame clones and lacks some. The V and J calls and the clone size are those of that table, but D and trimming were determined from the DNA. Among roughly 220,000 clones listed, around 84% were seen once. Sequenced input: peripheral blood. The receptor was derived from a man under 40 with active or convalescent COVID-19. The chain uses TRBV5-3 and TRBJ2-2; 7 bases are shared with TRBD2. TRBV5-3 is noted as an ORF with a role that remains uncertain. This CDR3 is CARRSRLAANTGELFF. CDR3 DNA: TGTGCCAGAAGATCTAGACTAGCCGCGAACACCGGGGAGCTGTTTTTT.